The following is a T cell receptor (beta chain) sequence with its context. Antigen specificity is unknown. Libraries were prepared by immunoSEQ multiplex PCR; TCRdb keeps only in-frame clonotypes and omits some of them. Of roughly 13,000 clones in the sample, more than 80% were seen once. Germline loops: CDR1 GTSNPN, CDR2 SVGIG (reference sequence). The CDR3 is 13 residues long. V lost 4 bases and J lost 7, with 16 bases in between. The record originates from a study of OX40 agonist ivuxolimab in advanced cancers. Turning to the study itself: Past anti-PD-1, anti-PD-L1 or anti-CTLA-4 therapy was accepted, and 40% had received some.

Study observations and caveats: Antigen specificity was not determined for the expanded peripheral T cells.

The chain carries TRBV30 and TRBJ2-5; D is perhaps TRBD2 (6 bases). The receptor was isolated from an adult with an advanced solid tumor such as melanoma, head and neck, liver or kidney cancer. The sample here was CD4+ or CD8+ T cells sorted from blood, taken in a trial of the OX40 agonist ivuxolimab. CDR3 in DNA: TGTGCCTGGATCTCTACTCCCGGGGGGACCCAGTACTTC. It codes for CAWISTPGGTQYF.